A single sample is the source of the 7 T cell receptor beta chains below, sequenced in a study of T cells in localized non-small cell lung cancer. Only in-frame clones appear in the TCRdb table, and some are missing; sequencing was by immunoSEQ multiplex PCR. This repertoire shows around 10,000 clones, roughly 81% found once; its top ten account for around 8.6%. The specimen was peripheral blood, collected before any cancer treatment. These receptors were obtained from a male donor at least 60 years old with stage III lung adenocarcinoma.

This chain connects TRBV2 to TRBJ1-1; no clear D gene. From germline, CDR1 is SNHLY and CDR2 FYNNEI. V was trimmed by 3 bases and J by 1 base, leaving 9 bases between them. The CDR3 is made up of 14 amino acids. The CDR3 region is CASSDGSPNTEAFF. The CDR3 region has the DNA TGTGCCAGCAGTGACGGCAGCCCGAACACTGAAGCTTTCTTT.

The CDR3 spells CASSTTGVLDEKLFF. The CDR3 DNA reads as TGTGCCAGCAGCACAACAGGGGTTCTTGATGAAAAACTGTTTTTT. The rearrangement uses TRBV6-5 and TRBJ1-4, with TRBD1 matching 7 bases. From germline, CDR1 is MNHEY and CDR2 SVGAGI. The length of the CDR3 is 15 residues. After removal of 6 bases from V and 6 bases from J, the junction contained 10 bases not matched to a gene.

The genes are TRBV7-3 and TRBJ2-5; the D is unclear. Germline V lookup: CDR1 SGHTA, CDR2 FQGTGA. Trimming cost V 5 bases and J 6 bases, with 13 bases left between them. The CDR3 totals 13 residues. This CDR3 reads CASSQGPEQTQYF. As DNA, the CDR3 is TGTGCCAGCAGCCAAGGTCCTGAGCAGACCCAGTACTTC. Complete variable domain (other parts from reference TRBV7-3 and TRBJ2-5): GAGVSQTPSNKVTEKGKYVELRCDPISGHTALYWYRQSLGQGPEFLIYFQGTGAADDSGLPNDRFFAVRPEGSVSTLKIQRTERGDSAVYLCASSQGPEQTQYFGPGTRLLVL.

This clone was counted a few times. This chain links TRBV6-5 with TRBJ1-1; TRBD1 matches at 7 bases. Germline V CDR1 and CDR2: MNHEY, SVGAGI. The CDR3 has 12 amino acids. The V segment lost 6 bases and the J segment 5 bases; nucleotides outside the gene matches: 3. The CDR3: CASSTRGTEAFF. The CDR3 nucleotides are TGTGCCAGCAGCACCAGGGGGACTGAAGCTTTCTTT.

Only a few counts were recorded for this clone. The chain is built from TRBV9 and TRBJ1-2, with TRBD1 identical over 8 bases. The CDR3 is 14 residues long. The V gene end was trimmed by 4 bases and the J gene end by 5 bases; junction bases not matched to a gene: 7. Germline V gene lookup returns CDR1 SGDLS and CDR2 YYNGEE. The CDR3 is CASSPSTGVYGYTF. The DNA of the CDR3 is TGTGCCAGCAGCCCTTCGACAGGGGTGTATGGCTACACCTTC.

The chain carries TRBV4-2 and TRBJ2-7; the D is unclear. Germline CDR1 is LGHNA and CDR2 is YNFKEQ. This CDR3 has 14 amino acids. Deletions cut 0 bases from V and 4 bases from J, with 10 bases between. CDR3 residues: CASSQEQLSYEQYF. In DNA form, the CDR3 reads TGTGCCAGCAGCCAAGAACAGTTGAGTTACGAGCAGTACTTC.

V and J are TRBV9 and TRBJ2-1; 9 nucleotides agree with TRBD1. With 4 bases clipped from V and 4 bases from J, the junction kept 6 bases outside the gene matches. In germline, CDR1 is SGDLS, CDR2 YYNGEE. This CDR3 has 15 residues. The CDR3 reads CASSRVQGAYNEQFF. DNA for the CDR3: TGTGCCAGCAGCAGAGTACAGGGGGCTTACAATGAGCAGTTCTTC.